This T cell receptor beta chain was documented in a study of blood T cells in healthy people across ages. A second PCR of about 7 to 12 cycles used a sample-barcoded 5' primer and a J-beta primer mix. The template-switch adaptor was a 5' adaptor with 12 random nucleotides. It tagged each cDNA molecule. Each single sample gave us at least 2.5 million CDR3-containing paired-end reads. TCRdb used MiXCR to reprocess the 5' RACE reads, holding one entry per CDR3 protein. The sample carries fewer than 900,000 distinct CDR3 sequences, roughly 44% recorded once. A note on this clonotype: What it binds is unknown.

Trimming took off 8 bases at V and 3 bases at J, with 10 bases between the two ends. Germline CDR1 is SEHNR and CDR2 is FQNEAQ (reference sequence). CDR3 length: 13 amino acids. Regarding the study as a whole: Long-lived donors had more naive CD4+ cells and higher diversity than aged donors.

Sample: blood. The rearrangement uses TRBV7-9 and TRBJ1-4; no firm D call. The sequence came from a woman in her sixties in good health. The CDR3 coding sequence is TGTGCCAGCGAATTGATGGCTAATGAAAAACTGTTTTTT. It is translated as CASELMANEKLFF.